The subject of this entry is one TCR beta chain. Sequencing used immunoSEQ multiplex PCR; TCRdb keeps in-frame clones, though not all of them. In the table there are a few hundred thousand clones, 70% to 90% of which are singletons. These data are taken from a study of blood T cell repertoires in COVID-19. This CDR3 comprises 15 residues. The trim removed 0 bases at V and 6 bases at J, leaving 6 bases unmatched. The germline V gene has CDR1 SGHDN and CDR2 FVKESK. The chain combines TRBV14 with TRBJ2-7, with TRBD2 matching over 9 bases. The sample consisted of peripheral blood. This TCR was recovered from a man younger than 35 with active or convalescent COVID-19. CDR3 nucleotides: TGTGCCAGCAGCCAAGAAGTGGGACTAGCTGCCGAGCAGTACTTC. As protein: CASSQEVGLAAEQYF.